These 22 T cell receptor beta chains were all obtained from the same sample, sequenced in a study of T cells after yellow fever vaccination. TCRdb passed the 5' RACE reads through MiXCR, listing each CDR3 protein once. The table records 300,000 or so distinct CDR3 sequences, roughly 9% of them present only once. Sequences were derived from CD4+ T cells sorted from PBMCs, sampled 5 days after the yellow fever booster vaccination. The receptors derive from a man aged 18-30 years who received the YFV17D yellow fever vaccine.

This clonotype was observed a handful of times. The gene calls are TRBV5-1 and TRBJ1-6, with 7 positions matching TRBD1. This CDR3 is built from 13 residues. V dropped 0 bases and J dropped 16; count of bases not matched to a gene: 7. The germline V gene encodes CDR1 SGHRS and CDR2 YFSETQ. The chain's CDR3 is CASSLDMPGQLHF. The CDR3 DNA sequence: TGCGCCAGCAGCTTGGACATGCCGGGACAGCTCCACTTT.

This clonotype appeared many times. The chain couples TRBV5-1 to TRBJ2-1, with D possibly being TRBD1 (6 bases). V lost 1 base to trimming and J lost 0 bases, with 8 bases between them. This CDR3 spans 15 amino acids. Germline V gene sequence: CDR1 SGHRS, CDR2 YFSETQ. This CDR3 reads CASSLLGGSYNEQFF. The DNA of the CDR3 is TGCGCCAGCAGCTTGTTAGGGGGCTCCTACAATGAGCAGTTCTTC.

The table lists this clonotype with a few counts. This chain links TRBV28 with TRBJ2-5, with 9 bases lining up with TRBD2. The length of the CDR3 is 19 residues. V was clipped by 6 bases and J by 5 bases; unmatched bases: 22. The germline CDR1 and CDR2 sequences are MDHEN and SYDVKM. The DNA of the CDR3 is TGTGCCAGCAGCCCCTGGATGAAGGTAGCGGGGGTTCGGAGCGAGACCCAGTACTTC. Protein: CASSPWMKVAGVRSETQYF.

This clonotype was seen repeatedly, ten times or more. The chain recombines TRBV18 with TRBJ2-2; possible D gene TRBD1, 6 bases. Looked up from germline, CDR1 is KGHSH and CDR2 is LQKENI. The CDR3 has 16 amino acids. V dropped 6 bases and J dropped 1 base, with 15 bases sitting between them. The CDR3 sequence: CASSLLQGMNTGELFF. CDR3 nucleotides: TGTGCCAGCTCGCTATTACAGGGCATGAACACCGGGGAGCTGTTTTTT.

This clonotype was seen a handful of times. J is TRBJ1-6 and V is TRBV28, with TRBD1 matching 7 bases. Germline values: CDR1 MDHEN, CDR2 SYDVKM. The J segment lost 6 bases and the V segment lost 1 base, leaving 12 bases of the junction unmatched. The length of the CDR3 is 18 residues. CDR3 nucleotide sequence: TGTGCCAGCAGTTTATATAATGTGAGACAGGGCGTTAATTCACCCCTCCACTTT. Encoded protein: CASSLYNVRQGVNSPLHF. The whole variable domain, filled in from reference TRBV28 and TRBJ1-6, reads DVKVTQSSRYLVKRTGEKVFLECVQDMDHENMFWYRQDPGLGLRLIYFSYDVKMKEKGDIPEGYSVSREKKERFSLILESASTNQTSMYLCASSLYNVRQGVNSPLHFGNGTRLTVT.

The V and J genes are TRBV7-9 and TRBJ1-1, with a tentative D call TRBD1 (5 bases). The V and J ends lost 5 bases and 8 bases respectively, with 18 bases between them. CDR1 and CDR2 (germline): SEHNR, FQNEAQ (reference sequence). This CDR3 is 14 amino acids long. The CDR3, as DNA: TGTGCCAGCAGCCTACGGGGGAGTGAGCCCGAAGCTTTCTTT. This sequence encodes CASSLRGSEPEAFF.

This clonotype was seen more than once but under ten times. The J gene is TRBJ1-3, the V gene TRBV28; 7 nucleotides match TRBD1. This CDR3 is built from 13 residues. V was clipped by 8 bases and J by 4 bases; unmatched bases: 5. CDR1 and CDR2 (germline): MDHEN, SYDVKM. CDR3 DNA sequence: TGTGCCAGCCAAACAGGGGCCGGAAACACCATATATTTT. Amino acids: CASQTGAGNTIYF.

This chain connects TRBV2 to TRBJ2-2; TRBD1 aligns across 7 bases. Germline CDR1 SNHLY, CDR2 FYNNEI. V lost 11 bases, J lost 4 bases, and 10 bases stayed unmatched. The CDR3 extends over 14 amino acids. CDR3 nucleotides: TGTGCCGGGGCGGTGGACAGGAGCACCGGGGAGCTGTTTTTT. Translation: CAGAVDRSTGELFF.

This clonotype occurred a few times. The V call is TRBV28, the J call TRBJ1-4; D possibly corresponds to TRBD1 (5 bases). CDR1 and CDR2 (germline): MDHEN, SYDVKM. The CDR3 spans 16 residues. Trimming left V 7 bases short and J 0 bases short, with 15 bases between. The CDR3 DNA reads as TGTGCCAGCACCCAATCCGGGGCAGCAACTAATGAAAAACTGTTTTTT. It specifies CASTQSGAATNEKLFF.

The J gene is TRBJ2-1, the V gene TRBV7-3; 7 positions match TRBD2. Trimming cost V 8 bases and J 0 bases; bases outside gene matches: 10. The CDR3 totals 16 residues. CDR1 and CDR2 (germline): SGHTA, FQGTGA. DNA for the CDR3: TGTGCCAGCGGGCCCGGGGGGTCTAGCTCCTACAATGAGCAGTTCTTC. Translating it yields CASGPGGSSSYNEQFF.

The chain couples TRBV6-2 or TRBV6-3 to TRBJ2-7; D may be TRBD2 (6 bases). This CDR3 contains 16 residues. Germline CDR1 reads MNHEY; CDR2 reads SVGEGT. Trimming took off 4 bases at V and 2 bases at J, with 18 bases between the two ends. The DNA of the CDR3 is TGTGCCAGCAGTTTCGCGGGTTTGGGGGAGGCCTACGAGCAGTACTTC. It translates to CASSFAGLGEAYEQYF.

V and J are TRBV7-2 and TRBJ1-6, with 7 bases aligning to TRBD1. Per germline, CDR1 SGHTA and CDR2 FQGNSA. Trimming at V came to 2 bases and at J to 8 bases, leaving 3 bases not matched to a gene. The CDR3 loop spans 14 amino acids. The CDR3 DNA sequence: TGTGCCAGCAGCTTACGGCAGGGGGATTCACCCCTCCACTTT. Amino acids: CASSLRQGDSPLHF.

The gene calls are TRBV29-1 and TRBJ1-5; D is unresolved. Germline V gene data show CDR1 as SQVTM and CDR2 as ANQGSEA. Between the trimmed V and J ends, which lost 4 bases and 5 bases, there was a span of 12 bases. The CDR3 consists of 13 residues. CDR3 region: CSVAAEGYQPQHF. CDR3 sequence (DNA): TGCAGCGTTGCGGCCGAGGGTTATCAGCCCCAGCATTTT.

This chain joins TRBV15 and TRBJ1-1, with D possibly matching TRBD1 (5 bases). Germline V gene data show CDR1 as LNHNV and CDR2 as YYDKDF (reference sequence). The CDR3 has 15 amino acids. The V gene lost 8 bases and the J gene lost 1 base, with 17 bases spanning the gap. CDR3: CATAMVSGGNTEAFF. As DNA, the CDR3 is TGTGCCACCGCGATGGTGTCGGGGGGGAACACTGAAGCTTTCTTT.

The chain's CDR3 is CASTITLNTEAFF. The CDR3, as DNA: TGTGCCAGCACCATAACATTGAACACTGAAGCTTTCTTT. This chain joins TRBV12-3 or TRBV12-4 and TRBJ1-1; D is undetermined. V lost 7 bases, J lost 0 bases, and 9 bases lay in between. This CDR3 spans 13 amino acids.

A word on this clonotype: One end of the junction does not line up with germline, which may come from a read error. The chain recombines TRBV12-3 or TRBV12-4 with TRBJ1-1, with 9 bases identical to TRBD1. The CDR3 loop spans 13 amino acids. DNA for the CDR3: TGTGCCAGCAGTTTGGACAGGGGATGGAGGTGGGTGTTT. Its translation: CASSLDRGWRWVF.

This clonotype showed up just a few times. V gene TRBV15 combines with J gene TRBJ2-7, with D uncertain. The CDR3 spans 14 residues. Trimming removed 0 bases from V and 0 bases from J, with 6 bases in between. The germline gives CDR1 LNHNV, CDR2 YYDKDF (reference sequence). In nucleotides, the CDR3 is TGTGCCACCAGCAGAGATCATAGCTCCTACGAGCAGTACTTC. Its protein product is CATSRDHSSYEQYF.

This clonotype was observed a handful of times. The genes are TRBV6-2 or TRBV6-3 and TRBJ2-1; 10 bases match TRBD2. The CDR3 is made up of 19 amino acids. Per germline, CDR1 MNHEY and CDR2 SVGEGT. Germline trimming cut 5 bases from V and 6 bases from J; bases unmatched to any gene: 19. CDR3 nucleotides: TGTGCCAGCAGTACCCCTAGCGGGGGAGGCCGGAGGGGGATCAATGAGCAGTTCTTC. As protein: CASSTPSGGGRRGINEQFF.

This clonotype was seen at least ten times. This chain joins TRBV5-1 and TRBJ2-5, with TRBD2 matching over 11 bases. Losses at the gene ends were 0 bases for V and 4 bases for J; bases not matched to a gene: 2. In germline, CDR1 is SGHRS, CDR2 YFSETQ. This CDR3 spans 15 amino acids. The CDR3 coding sequence is TGCGCCAGCAGCTTGGCCGGGACTAGCGGAGAGACCCAGTACTTC. Its protein product is CASSLAGTSGETQYF.

This clonotype has just a few counts. The rearrangement links TRBV5-1 to TRBJ2-5; the match to TRBD1 covers 8 bases. Germline V gives CDR1 SGHRS, CDR2 YFSETQ. The CDR3 contains 15 residues. The V gene end was trimmed by 1 base and the J gene end by 1 base; junction bases not matched to a gene: 3. CDR3 nucleotide sequence: TGCGCCAGCAGCTTGTTCACAGGGGGCCAAGAGACCCAGTACTTC. Its translation: CASSLFTGGQETQYF.

This chain links TRBV7-3 with TRBJ1-1; D gene uncertain. The ends were cut back, 2 bases at V and 8 bases at J, with 24 bases in the middle. This CDR3 has 17 amino acids. The germline gives CDR1 SGHTA, CDR2 FQGTGA. The CDR3 loop reads CASSLAHAGLGASEAFF. Here the CDR3 DNA reads TGTGCCAGCAGCTTAGCGCACGCGGGCCTGGGTGCGTCAGAAGCTTTCTTT.

This clonotype occurred a few times. The CDR3 nucleotides read TGTGCCAGCACCGCGATGGCCGAGACCCAGTACTTC. It encodes CASTAMAETQYF. V usage is TRBV5-6 and J usage is TRBJ2-5; D unclear. Germline V gene lookup returns CDR1 SGHDT and CDR2 YYEEEE. Trimming removed 6 bases at V and 5 bases at J, with 11 bases between. The CDR3 totals 12 residues.